A selection of T cell receptor beta chains follows, all from one sample in a study of identical twins. TCRdb recomputed calls from the 5' RACE reads with MiXCR, one row per CDR3 protein. The table has about 340,000 distinct CDR3 sequences, around an eighth seen once. The sample also formed part of further work on yellow fever vaccine responses in identical twins.

The specimen was CD8+ T cells sorted from blood. These receptors were collected from a woman aged 18-29 years in good health. The CDR3 runs from the conserved cysteine through the conserved F or W. Fields, in order: D gene, clone size, J gene, V gene, CDR3 protein. D genes are given only for firm matches. For some rows the clone size is stated as once, few or many, or as a class when expanded; others skip it.

>.|.|TRBJ1-1|TRBV4-1
CASSPSRYLEAFF
>.|few|TRBJ2-1|TRBV15
CATSPEGDPPDEQFF
>TRBD1|few|TRBJ1-1|TRBV15
CATSVRGQGSGTEAFF
>.|.|TRBJ2-2|TRBV7-9
CASSTVSTGELFF
>.|.|TRBJ1-1|TRBV3-1
CASSQNHRDRDTEAFF
>TRBD2|once|TRBJ2-7|TRBV20-1
CSAGLAGGSYEQYF
>.|.|TRBJ2-7|TRBV27
CASSLGQGTEQYF
>.|.|TRBJ2-2|TRBV5-6
CASSLWELFF
>TRBD2|few|TRBJ2-5|TRBV20-1
CSASTGLAGGGQETQYF
>TRBD1|.|TRBJ2-5|TRBV7-9
CASSRQGAEETQYF
>.|.|TRBJ2-1|TRBV11-2
CASSLPTLKGQDEQFF
>TRBD2|many|TRBJ2-1|TRBV5-6
CASSLGLRNEQFF
>.|.|TRBJ2-2|TRBV9
CASTPWDTGELFF
>.|many|TRBJ2-1|TRBV12-3/TRBV12-4
CASPGPISYNEQFF
>TRBD1|.|TRBJ2-7|TRBV6-5
CASTTGAEQYF
>.|.|TRBJ2-5|TRBV4-1
CASSPEGGHETQYF
>.|.|TRBJ2-1|TRBV24-1
CATSHSYNEQFF
>.|.|TRBJ2-4|TRBV6-1
CASRGGSTKNIQYF
>TRBD2|few|TRBJ2-3|TRBV4-2
CASSQLIAGELDTQYF
>TRBD2|.|TRBJ2-1|TRBV2
CASSGLAGVLRYNEQFF
>.|few|TRBJ2-5|TRBV12-3/TRBV12-4
CASSPDRIETQYF
>.|.|TRBJ2-3|TRBV6-1
CASRAAGVDSTDTQYF
>TRBD2|few|TRBJ2-7|TRBV27
CSSGREWYEQYF
>.|few|TRBJ2-1|TRBV24-1
CATSHRFRSYNEQFF
>.|.|TRBJ2-5|TRBV9
CASSLRGGEYQETQYF
>TRBD1|.|TRBJ2-5|TRBV6-1
CASRIGGSKTQYF
>TRBD2|many|TRBJ2-1|TRBV10-3
CAISESSGVDEQFF
>.|few|TRBJ2-3|TRBV2
CASSEWSSPTPTDTQYF
>.|.|TRBJ1-1|TRBV27
CASSLGPFMNTEAFF
>TRBD2|many|TRBJ2-2|TRBV11-2
CASSLEREVGELFF
>TRBD1|few|TRBJ1-6|TRBV4-1
CASSQQLRGNSPLHF
>.|.|TRBJ2-1|TRBV29-1
CSVEGVRDYNEQFF
>TRBD1|few|TRBJ2-1|TRBV12-3/TRBV12-4
CASSLQQGALNEQFF
>.|few|TRBJ2-7|TRBV6-5
CASSYSSLASSYEQYF
>.|few|TRBJ1-2|TRBV20-1
CSAREEWGYTF
>.|few|TRBJ1-5|TRBV2
CASSEGWGGQPQHF
>.|few|TRBJ2-1|TRBV28
CASSFVVSWAYNEQFF